A single sample gave rise to the 10 T cell receptor beta chains below, sequenced in a study of T cell changes during pregnancy in multiple sclerosis. Data came from immunoSEQ multiplex PCR; TCRdb stores just in-frame clones and leaves some out. The sample has some 17,000 clones, around 82% seen once. Sample: CD8+ T cells from peripheral blood mononuclear cells, taken in the third trimester of pregnancy. The receptors originated from a female donor in good health, enrolled as a control in a pregnancy study.

CDR3 bases: TGCAGCGGAGAGCGGGCCGGATACAATGAGCAGTTCTTC. This translates into CSGERAGYNEQFF. This rearrangement joins TRBV29-1 to TRBJ2-1; possibly TRBD2 for D (6 bases). Trimming pared 7 bases from V and 4 bases from J, leaving 14 bases between. Germline V gene data show CDR1 as SQVTM and CDR2 as ANQGSEA. There are 13 residues in the CDR3.

The rearrangement joins TRBV10-3 to TRBJ2-3, with 10 bases that match TRBD2. Germline CDR1 reads ENHRY; CDR2 reads SYGVKD. This CDR3 comprises 19 residues. The trim removed 0 bases at V and 3 bases at J, leaving 12 bases unmatched. The chain's CDR3 is CAISESGLRIAGGTDTQYF. The CDR3 DNA is TGTGCCATCAGTGAGTCGGGACTAAGGATAGCGGGGGGAACAGATACGCAGTATTTT.

The chain recombines TRBV5-4 with TRBJ1-1, with TRBD1 identical over 8 bases. This CDR3 has 17 residues. After removal of 0 bases from V and 0 bases from J, the junction contained 7 bases not matched to a gene. CDR1 and CDR2 (germline): SGHNT, YYREEE (reference sequence). CDR3 DNA sequence: TGTGCCAGCAGCTTGGTAATCCTGGACAGGGTGAACACTGAAGCTTTCTTT. It translates to CASSLVILDRVNTEAFF.

This clone has only one observation. The CDR3 sequence: CSVEGTGNVMDTGELFF. CDR3 DNA sequence: TGCAGCGTCGAGGGGACAGGGAATGTCATGGACACCGGGGAGCTGTTTTTT. The V call is TRBV29-1, the J call TRBJ2-2; 9 nucleotides line up with TRBD1. The CDR3 sequence is 17 residues long. V shed 6 bases and J 3 bases; nucleotides not matched to a gene: 14. The germline gives CDR1 SQVTM, CDR2 ANQGSEA.

The chain joins TRBV5-1 to TRBJ2-1; 10 bases agree with TRBD1. CDR1 and CDR2 from the germline V gene are SGHRS and YFSETQ. The CDR3 extends over 15 amino acids. Unmatched junction bases numbered 6, after V lost 4 bases and J lost 5 bases. The CDR3 bases are TGCGCCAGCAGCCCCAGACAGGGGGCACACAATGAGCAGTTCTTC. Translated, it gives CASSPRQGAHNEQFF.

This chain uses TRBV5-6 with TRBJ2-1; D gene ambiguous. Germline lookup yields CDR1 SGHDT and CDR2 YYEEEE. The CDR3 spans 13 residues. Trimming stripped 0 bases from V and 5 bases from J, with 6 bases between. The CDR3 sequence is CASSLEGDNEQFF. CDR3 in DNA: TGTGCCAGCAGCTTGGAAGGAGACAATGAGCAGTTCTTC.

This clone has only a few counts. The chain recombines TRBV4-1 with TRBJ1-2, with 9 bases that match TRBD1. CDR1 is MGHRA, CDR2 YSYEKL, per germline. V dropped 2 bases and J dropped 4; count of bases not matched to a gene: 8. The CDR3 consists of 16 residues. The CDR3 spells CASSQREDRGFYGYTF. CDR3 nucleotide sequence: TGCGCCAGCAGCCAAAGGGAAGACAGGGGGTTCTATGGCTACACCTTC.

This chain joins TRBV19 and TRBJ2-1; 7 bases line up with TRBD2. This CDR3 is 16 amino acids long. CDR1 LNHDA and CDR2 SQIVND come from the germline V gene (reference sequence). V trimming: 5 bases; J trimming: 0 bases; junction bases outside the gene matches: 7. Here the CDR3 reads CASSLYGGSSYNEQFF. CDR3 DNA sequence: TGTGCCAGTAGTCTCTACGGGGGGAGCTCCTACAATGAGCAGTTCTTC.

This sequence joins TRBV7-9 and TRBJ2-1, with D tentatively TRBD2 (5 bases). Germline V gene sequence: CDR1 SEHNR, CDR2 FQNEAQ (reference sequence). V was cut by 10 bases and J by 14 bases, with 15 bases left in between. The CDR3 extends over 10 amino acids. This CDR3 reads CATGQDGEFF. CDR3 in DNA: TGTGCCACTGGCCAGGACGGGGAGTTCTTC. Full variable domain (outside the CDR3, taken from reference TRBV7-9 and TRBJ2-1): DTGVSQNPRHKITKRGQNVTFRCDPISEHNRLYWYRQTLGQGPEFLTYFQNEAQLEKSRLLSDRFSAERPKGSFSTLEIQRTEQGDSAMYLCATGQDGEFFGPGTRLTVL.

The rearrangement uses TRBV7-9 and TRBJ2-1; TRBD1 might be the D (5 bases). There are 14 residues in the CDR3. Trimming took 1 base from V and 7 from J, leaving 11 bases between them. Per germline, CDR1 SEHNR and CDR2 FQNEAQ (reference sequence). Here the CDR3 reads CASSLDQGWNEQFF. CDR3 nucleotides: TGTGCCAGCAGCTTAGACCAGGGTTGGAATGAGCAGTTCTTC.